Each of the 5 T cell receptor beta chains below was sequenced from the same sample in a study of blood T cells in healthy people across ages. A sample-barcoded 5' primer and a J-beta primer mix were used in a second PCR of roughly 7 to 12 cycles. TCRdb re-called the 5' RACE reads with MiXCR, one entry per CDR3 protein. Of 1.6 million or so distinct CDR3 sequences listed, 30% to 40% were seen once; the top ten hold around 11%. The specimen was blood. All receptors come from a woman in her 30s in good health.

This clonotype was counted at least ten times. The chain combines TRBV29-1 with TRBJ2-5; maybe TRBD1 (7 bases). Trimming cost V 0 bases and J 5 bases, with 16 bases left between them. CDR1 is SQVTM and CDR2 is ANQGSEA in the germline V gene. This CDR3 spans 15 amino acids. DNA of the CDR3: TGCAGCGTTGAAGATCCGAGACAGGGACTGGAGACCCAGTACTTC. Translating it yields CSVEDPRQGLETQYF. The full variable domain, with the rest looked up from reference TRBV29-1 and TRBJ2-5, is SAVISQKPSRDICQRGTSLTIQCQVDSQVTMMFWYRQQPGQSLTLIATANQGSEATYESGFVIDKFPISRPNLTFSTLTVSNMSPEDSSIYLCSVEDPRQGLETQYFGPGTRLLVL.

This clonotype was detected a few times. The V call is TRBV7-9, the J call TRBJ1-5; D not certain. The CDR3 has 14 residues. The V gene's germline CDR1 is SEHNR and CDR2 FQNEAQ (reference sequence). V was pared by 4 bases and J by 5 bases, with 12 bases between. CDR3 loop: CASSSLGYDQPQHF. The DNA of the CDR3 is TGTGCCAGCAGCTCATTAGGGTATGATCAGCCCCAGCATTTT.

This clonotype was counted at least ten times. This chain connects TRBV20-1 to TRBJ2-5, with TRBD1 identical over 7 bases. The CDR3 length is 12 residues. CDR1 is DFQATT and CDR2 is SNEGSKA in the germline V gene (reference sequence). Trimming removed 5 bases from V and 7 bases from J; junction bases left unmatched: 7. The CDR3: CSAGQDLGTQYF. The CDR3 DNA reads TGCAGTGCTGGACAGGACTTAGGGACCCAGTACTTC.

This clonotype was detected only a few times. The rearrangement uses TRBV2 and TRBJ2-1; the D call may be TRBD1 or TRBD2 (6 bases each). Germline assignment: CDR1 SNHLY and CDR2 FYNNEI. The CDR3 spans 15 residues. Trimming pared 9 bases from V and 4 bases from J, leaving 19 bases between. CDR3 coding DNA: TGTGCCAGTTCCCGGGAGACAGGAGAATACAATGAGCAGTTCTTC. Its protein product is CASSRETGEYNEQFF.

The table lists this clonotype with a count of one. The CDR3 reads CASSPGRGSFYTIYF. In nucleotides, the CDR3 is TGTGCCAGCTCACCGGGCAGGGGAAGCTTTTACACCATATATTTT. V and J are TRBV18 and TRBJ1-3; possibly TRBD1 for D (6 bases). CDR3 length: 15 amino acids. Germline assignment: CDR1 KGHSH and CDR2 LQKENI. Trimming took 3 bases from V and 8 from J, leaving 17 bases between them.